The clone carrying this T cell receptor (beta chain) was seen a handful of times. Its target is unknown. The data stem from a study of graft-versus-host responses after intestinal transplantation. Study context: Anti-thymocyte globulin was used for induction in all recipients, who then took tacrolimus and steroids for around 3 years. Notes on the study in general: Individuals who had graft-donor T cell macrochimerism had allografts that showed high graft-versus-host to host-versus-graft clonal ratios. There were GvH clones found in recipient marrow, and some of them appeared first in ileum or blood. Peak circulating GvH clone levels tracked with early post-transplant HvG declines.

The CDR3 extends over 13 amino acids. The germline CDR1 and CDR2 sequences are LNHDA and SQIVND (reference sequence). Trimming pared 6 bases from V and 4 bases from J, leaving 12 bases between. Produced via immunoSEQ multiplex PCR; TCRdb's table is partial and in-frame only. The sample has roughly 75,000 clones, 91% seen once. The source was unstimulated CD4+ T cells sorted from spleen or lymph node cells, collected before intestinal transplant. This sequence joins TRBV19 and TRBJ1-1; D is possibly TRBD1 (5 bases). The sequence came from a human donor who received an intestinal transplant. The CDR3 coding sequence is TGTGCCAGTAGGCAGGGTGGTGGCACTGAAGCTTTCTTT. It yields the protein CASRQGGGTEAFF.